This entry features one T cell receptor beta chain sequence. The data were taken from a study of cytomegalovirus exposure and HLA in healthy donors. The PCR employed 60 Vbeta primers together with 13 Jbeta primers. Method: immunoSEQ multiplex PCR; TCRdb's copy keeps in-frame clones and lacks some. This table holds approximately 190,000 clones, about 85% found once. The CDR3 consists of 12 residues. V gave up 7 bases and J gave up 7 bases, with 11 bases separating them. CDR1 ENHRY and CDR2 SYGVKD come from the germline V gene. The chain carries TRBV10-3 and TRBJ2-1; D is undetermined. Sequencing input: PBMCs. The sequence derives from a man aged 45-65 years in good health and CMV-seronegative. CDR3 sequence (DNA): TGTGCCATCAATCGTTCCGGGAATGAGCAGTTCTTC. Protein product: CAINRSGNEQFF.